The table lists the clone carrying this TCR beta chain with a count of one. This sample was taken from a study of control samples from healthy donors and cancer patients. V was shortened by 8 bases and J by 5 bases, with 8 bases between the two germline ends. CDR3 length: 11 amino acids. From germline, CDR1 is MGHRA and CDR2 YSYEKL. Assay: immunoSEQ multiplex PCR; the TCRdb copy retains only in-frame clones and omits some. The sample includes over 90,000 clones, 92% of them seen just once. The sequenced material came from blood. The chain is built from TRBV4-1 and TRBJ2-3, with no clear D. The origin of this receptor is a woman between 18 and 29 years old in good health. CDR3 DNA: TGCGCCAGCGGCCTCAGAGATACGCAGTATTTT. Its protein is CASGLRDTQYF.